The TCR beta chain under discussion was sequenced for a study of T cell responses to AZD1222 COVID-19 vaccine (dated by TCRdb to about 2021). General notes on the study: TCR sequencing covered more than 230 trial participants: 207 given two doses of AZD1222 and 26 given two doses of MenACWY control vaccine. Trial participants were enrolled by age into 18-55, 56-69 and 70-plus year subgroups, with about 150, 28 and 57 TCR-sequenced participants respectively. Study-level results and caveats: No day 14 peak-response samples were available, so repertoires were characterized only after the peak T cell response. Epitopes outside the regions mutated in the B.1.351 and B.1.1.7 variants were reportedly recognized by nearly half of the unique spike-specific TCRs. In the small 56-69-year group, the increase in depth fell short of significance, most likely because of low power. Conclusions about previously exposed vaccinees were limited because only a handful of AZD1222 recipients were SARS-CoV-2 seropositive at baseline. Participants were mostly white British and included more females than males, and it was suggested by the authors that clonal diversity may have been underestimated. Vaccine-associated CD4 TCRs spanned the whole spike protein, with dominant responses in regions 160-218 and 743-854. Spike-specific TCR breadth and depth rose significantly after two AZD1222 doses compared with day 0 and with MenACWY recipients.

A note on this clone: Its recognized antigen is unknown. No much larger clone exists at a distance of one base, and base qualities are not known. The sample holds other DNA sequences that translate to the same CDR3.

The CDR3 runs 13 amino acids, cysteine and phenylalanine included. Just the 39-base CDR3 DNA is kept, in frame starting at base 1. CDR1 is given as SGHRS and CDR2 as YFSETQ, both from the germline V gene. A distance of 11 bases separates the germline ends of V and J, which lose 4 bases and 5 bases respectively. The CDR3 regions of human TCRbeta chains were analyzed by immunosequencing. In the authors' own workflow: Repertoire TCRs were matched against a reference library of SARS-CoV-2-specific TCRs generated with the MIRA antigen-specificity platform. Breadth was defined as the fraction of unique TCRs that were SARS-CoV-2-associated. Depth was defined as the fraction of total T cells that were SARS-CoV-2-associated. Using the MIRA data, every spike-specific TCR was mapped to the spike region that the TCR reacted to and assigned to either a CD4 or a CD8 class. Log10-transformed breadth and depth values were compared by one-way ANOVA with Sidak's multiple comparisons tests. This immuneACCESS table, as held by TCRdb, lists in-frame sequences with V and J called but not all clones. Of the missing ones, under half trace to an unresolved V gene in checked studies; the others have no known cause. That table gives V, J and clone size, and the DNA gave D and trimming. The sample table contains 150,000 to 160,000 clones; only one count was recorded for 80% to 90% of them. Approximately 5.1% of the sample lies in the top ten.

Taken with the paper, the label for time point translates to: baseline before first vaccination. The treatment or condition label on this specimen signifies: meningococcal conjugate vaccine given as trial control. Vaccinee samples came from UK trials COV001 and COV002, including a single-blind randomized controlled phase 2/3 trial of AZD1222 (ChAdOx1 nCoV-19) in healthy adults. For TCRbeta chain sequencing, PBMC samples were collected from trial participants at day 0 and at day 28 after the second dose. The receptor was isolated from an adult in good health. The chain is encoded by TRBV5-1 joined to TRBJ2-3; perhaps TRBD1 is the D gene, with 5 bases matching. The sample was peripheral blood, taken on day 0 of MenACWY control vaccination. The nucleotide sequence is TGCGCCAGCAGCGGAACAGGTGGAGATACGCAGTATTTT. Protein translation: CASSGTGGDTQYF.